These 7 T cell receptor beta chains were sequenced from one sample in a study of blood T cell repertoires in COVID-19. The method was immunoSEQ multiplex PCR; TCRdb's version includes in-frame clones alone and lacks a portion of them. The sample records approximately 210,000 clones, approximately 89% being singletons. The sequenced sample consisted of peripheral blood. Source of these receptors: a woman aged 35 to 49 with acute or convalescent COVID-19.

In its sample, this clone was seen once. The CDR3 is CASSSSDRGGEQYV. The CDR3 DNA follows: TGCGCCAGCAGCTCCTCGGACAGGGGAGGCGAGCAGTACGTC. The chain employs TRBV5-1 and TRBJ2-7; 9 bases align to TRBD1. Per germline, CDR1 SGHRS and CDR2 YFSETQ. The J segment lost 6 bases and the V segment lost 3 bases, leaving 7 bases of the junction unmatched. This CDR3 region has 14 residues.

This clone was seen only once. The chain has TRBV12-5 and TRBJ2-5, with 11 bases lining up with TRBD1. The CDR3 has 15 residues. The V gene end was trimmed by 4 bases and the J gene end by 3 bases; junction bases not matched to a gene: 4. Germline V lookup: CDR1 LGHNT, CDR2 FRNRAP. The CDR3: CASGSRTGGKETQYF. The CDR3 DNA follows: TGTGCTAGTGGTTCACGGACAGGGGGCAAAGAGACCCAGTACTTC. The variable domain in full, with the rest retrieved from reference TRBV12-5 and TRBJ2-5, is DARVTQTPRHKVTEMGQEVTMRCQPILGHNTVFWYRQTMMQGLELLAYFRNRAPLDDSGMPKDRFSAEMPDATLATLKIQPSEPRDSAVYFCASGSRTGGKETQYFGPGTRLLVL.

In nucleotides, the CDR3 is TGTGCCAGCAGGGCTAGCGGGGGCCACCTGTTTTTT. It encodes CASRASGGHLFF. This chain connects TRBV3-1 (or the pseudogene TRBV3-2) to TRBJ2-2, with 10 positions matching TRBD2. The CDR3 spans 12 residues. V was pared by 6 bases and J by 14 bases, with 6 bases of the junction left unmatched. Germline V CDR1 and CDR2: LGHDT, YNNKEL (reference sequence).

CDR3: CASSLALQGPHGYTF. The CDR3 nucleotides read TGTGCCAGCAGCTTGGCATTACAGGGTCCCCATGGCTACACCTTC. The gene calls are TRBV7-2 and TRBJ1-2; D perhaps matches TRBD1 (6 bases). Looked up from germline, CDR1 is SGHTA and CDR2 is FQGNSA. This CDR3 has 15 amino acids. Deletions cut 3 bases from V and 6 bases from J, with 17 bases between.

The chain joins TRBV7-9 to TRBJ1-4; 7 bases line up with TRBD1. CDR3 size: 16 residues. The V gene's germline CDR1 is SEHNR and CDR2 FQNEAQ (reference sequence). The junction had 9 bases not matched to a gene; V was cut back by 0 bases and J by 8 bases. The CDR3 loop reads CASSLALRQGEEKLFF. The CDR3 DNA reads as TGTGCCAGCAGCTTAGCACTCAGACAGGGAGAAGAAAAACTGTTTTTT.

This chain uses TRBV25-1 with TRBJ1-5; a weak D match, TRBD1 (6 bases). Trimming took 2 bases from V and 7 from J, leaving 18 bases between them. Looked up from germline, CDR1 is MGHDK and CDR2 is SYGVNS. The CDR3 consists of 16 residues. CDR3 nucleotide sequence: TGTGCCAGCAGTGAAGAAGGTTTGGGGGCGGGCCAGCCCCAGCATTTT. This translates into CASSEEGLGAGQPQHF.

The chain joins TRBV7-8 to TRBJ2-3, with D perhaps TRBD2 (5 bases). Germline CDR1 and CDR2: SGHVS and FQNEAQ. With 3 bases removed from V and 0 bases from J, the gap between germline ends came to 10 bases. This CDR3 has 15 amino acids. The chain's CDR3 is CASSLYGMSTDTQYF. The DNA of the CDR3 is TGTGCCAGCAGCTTGTACGGGATGAGCACAGATACGCAGTATTTT.